This passage covers 32 T cell receptor beta chains from one sample sequenced in a study of PD-L1 blockade in urothelial cancer. TCRdb's copy holds only in-frame clones and misses some; the assay was immunoSEQ multiplex PCR. Seen here are more than 35,000 clones, around 81% observed once, and the top ten hold nearly 15%. The time point denotes: pretreatment peripheral blood. This specimen was PBMCs, taken around atezolizumab (anti-PD-L1) treatment. These receptors all stem from a man aged 80 or over with urothelial cancer.

The chain couples TRBV11-2 to TRBJ2-1, with D possibly TRBD1 on 6 matching bases. Trimming stripped 3 bases from V and 14 bases from J, with 14 bases between. This CDR3 comprises 12 residues. Germline CDR1 and CDR2: SGHAT and FQNNGV. For the CDR3, the DNA is TGTGCCAGCAGCTTCATTGAGGGGGTAGAGTTCTTC. Translating it yields CASSFIEGVEFF.

J is TRBJ1-4 and V is TRBV7-9, with TRBD1 matching 9 bases. V dropped 2 bases and J dropped 6; count of bases not matched to a gene: 7. The germline V gene has CDR1 SEHNR and CDR2 FQNEAQ (reference sequence). The CDR3 sequence is 16 residues long. Here the CDR3 DNA reads TGTGCCAGCAGCTTACCCCGGGGGACAGGGTATGAAAAACTGTTTTTT. Translation: CASSLPRGTGYEKLFF.

The J gene is TRBJ1-5, the V gene TRBV28; possible D gene TRBD1, 6 bases. Trimming removed 5 bases at V and 6 bases at J, with 11 bases between. CDR1 is MDHEN, CDR2 SYDVKM, per germline. The CDR3 has 13 amino acids. The CDR3 loop is CASSIQGIQPQHF. As DNA, the CDR3 is TGTGCCAGCAGTATACAGGGAATTCAGCCCCAGCATTTT.

This CDR3 is CASSLGPLSEAFF. CDR3 in DNA: TGTGCCAGCAGTTTAGGGCCCTTAAGCGAAGCTTTCTTT. The V gene is TRBV28, the J gene TRBJ1-1; D gene unclear. Germline lookup yields CDR1 MDHEN and CDR2 SYDVKM. This CDR3 has 13 amino acids. Trimming left V 2 bases short and J 8 bases short, with 12 bases between.

The V and J genes are TRBV6-1 and TRBJ2-5; 8 bases match TRBD1. Unmatched junction bases numbered 2, after V lost 2 bases and J lost 6 bases. The CDR3 contains 13 residues. Germline V CDR1 and CDR2: MNHNS, SASEGT. This chain's CDR3 is CASSERQGKTQYF. The CDR3, as DNA: TGTGCCAGCAGTGAAAGACAGGGGAAGACCCAGTACTTC.

For the CDR3, the DNA is TGTGCCAGCAGGGGGACAGGGGCCTACGAGCAGTACTTC. Amino acid sequence: CASRGTGAYEQYF. The chain has TRBV27 and TRBJ2-7, with TRBD1 identical over 10 bases. Looked up from germline, CDR1 is MNHEY and CDR2 is SMNVEV (reference sequence). The CDR3 is 13 residues long. Trimming at V came to 6 bases and at J to 2 bases, leaving 1 base not matched to a gene.

This rearrangement joins TRBV6-4 to TRBJ1-2; the match to TRBD1 covers 10 bases. J was trimmed by 8 bases and V by 4 bases; bases with no gene match: 4. The CDR3 has 13 residues. The V gene's germline CDR1 is MRHNA and CDR2 SNTAGT. The CDR3 region is CASSAETGGGYTF. The DNA of the CDR3 is TGTGCCAGCAGTGCAGAGACAGGGGGCGGCTACACCTTC.

This chain uses TRBV6-1 with TRBJ1-4, with 9 bases identical to TRBD1. J lost 10 bases, V lost 3 bases, and 0 bases had no gene match. The germline gives CDR1 MNHNS, CDR2 SASEGT. The length of the CDR3 is 12 residues. CDR3 in amino acids: CASSETGGKLFF. CDR3 nucleotide sequence: TGTGCCAGCAGTGAGACAGGGGGAAAACTGTTTTTT.

The chain combines TRBV29-1 with TRBJ2-1; 8 positions agree with TRBD2. The CDR3 consists of 13 residues. The germline gives CDR1 SQVTM, CDR2 ANQGSEA. Trimming cost V 6 bases and J 6 bases; bases outside gene matches: 7. Written as DNA, the CDR3 is TGCAGCGTGAAGGGTCTAGCGGGCAATGAGCAGTTCTTC. The encoded protein is CSVKGLAGNEQFF.

This sequence joins TRBV11-2 and TRBJ2-3; D remains unclear. Trimming stripped 3 bases from V and 1 base from J, with 11 bases between. Germline V CDR1 and CDR2: SGHAT, FQNNGV. The CDR3 runs 15 residues. In DNA, the CDR3 is TGTGCCAGCAGCTTTGCTGTGGCGGGCACAGATACGCAGTATTTT. As protein: CASSFAVAGTDTQYF.

This clone showed up just once. V usage is TRBV27 and J usage is TRBJ2-7, with a possible D match to TRBD1 (6 bases). Germline V gene data show CDR1 as MNHEY and CDR2 as SMNVEV (reference sequence). With 6 bases removed from V and 1 base from J, the gap between germline ends came to 16 bases. The CDR3 contains 15 residues. This CDR3 is CASSSAGTQSYEQYF. CDR3 bases: TGTGCCAGCAGCTCCGCCGGGACACAGTCCTACGAGCAGTACTTC.

This chain links TRBV15 with TRBJ1-2, with 8 bases lining up with TRBD1. Germline CDR1 and CDR2: LNHNV and YYDKDF (reference sequence). The CDR3 is 13 residues long. V lost 4 bases and J lost 4; bases outside the gene matches: 2. CDR3 protein: CATSTGGGYGYTF. The CDR3 DNA follows: TGTGCCACCAGCACAGGGGGCGGCTATGGCTACACCTTC. The entire variable domain, with the rest obtained from reference TRBV15 and TRBJ1-2, is as follows: DAMVIQNPRYQVTQFGKPVTLSCSQTLNHNVMYWYQQKSSQAPKLLFHYYDKDFNNEADTPDNFQSRRPNTSFCFLDIRSPGLGDTAMYLCATSTGGGYGYTFGSGTRLTVV.

This clone was counted a single time. The rearrangement uses TRBV13 and TRBJ2-7, with TRBD1 matching 7 bases. The germline V gene encodes CDR1 PRHDT and CDR2 FYEKMQ (reference sequence). V dropped 6 bases and J dropped 3; count of bases not matched to a gene: 11. The CDR3 is 15 amino acids. CDR3: CASSLIRDSHYEQYF. The CDR3 DNA is TGTGCCAGCAGTCTGATCCGGGACAGCCACTACGAGCAGTACTTC.

V is TRBV29-1 and J is TRBJ2-3; TRBD2 matches at 7 bases. Unmatched junction bases numbered 8, after V lost 3 bases and J lost 5 bases. Per germline, CDR1 SQVTM and CDR2 ANQGSEA. The length of the CDR3 is 14 residues. The CDR3 is CSVEGGSKVDTQYF. As DNA, the CDR3 is TGCAGCGTTGAGGGGGGGAGCAAAGTAGATACGCAGTATTTT.

The CDR3 region is CASSEVGQRSSYNEQFF. In DNA, the CDR3 is TGTGCCAGCAGTGAAGTAGGACAGAGGAGCTCCTACAATGAGCAGTTCTTC. The chain is built from TRBV2 and TRBJ2-1; tentative D call: TRBD1 (6 bases). V lost 1 base and J 0 bases, leaving 13 bases between the germline ends. Per germline, CDR1 SNHLY and CDR2 FYNNEI. This CDR3 is 17 amino acids long.

This chain connects TRBV27 to TRBJ2-3, with D maybe TRBD1 (8 bases). Germline V CDR1 and CDR2: MNHEY, SMNVEV (reference sequence). With 5 bases removed from V and 3 bases from J, the gap between germline ends came to 15 bases. The CDR3 runs 15 residues. The CDR3: CASSRQGRATDTQYF. DNA for the CDR3: TGTGCCAGCAGTCGACAGGGGAGGGCGACAGATACGCAGTATTTT.

The rearrangement joins TRBV19 to TRBJ2-1, with 9 bases identical to TRBD1. Germline V lookup: CDR1 LNHDA, CDR2 SQIVND (reference sequence). The trim removed 11 bases at V and 5 bases at J, leaving 13 bases unmatched. This CDR3 has 15 amino acids. The chain's CDR3 is CAFQSRDRDHNEQFF. CDR3 bases: TGTGCCTTCCAGTCGCGGGACAGGGACCACAATGAGCAGTTCTTC.

V and J are TRBV28 and TRBJ2-7, with TRBD1 matching over 9 bases. CDR3 size: 15 residues. V shed 5 bases, J shed 5 bases, and the junction held 10 bases outside the gene matches. Germline loops: CDR1 MDHEN, CDR2 SYDVKM. The CDR3 DNA reads as TGTGCCAGCAGTCCCCCTGGGGACAGGGCCCACGAGCAGTACTTC. It specifies CASSPPGDRAHEQYF.

Only one count was recorded for this clone. This chain joins TRBV5-1 and TRBJ2-1; 9 bases align to TRBD1. From germline, CDR1 is SGHRS and CDR2 YFSETQ. V lost 3 bases, J lost 1 base, and 5 bases stayed unmatched. This CDR3 spans 16 amino acids. CDR3 residues: CASSSPDRGSYNEQFF. The DNA of the CDR3 is TGCGCCAGCAGCTCACCGGACAGGGGATCCTACAATGAGCAGTTCTTC.

The chain combines TRBV29-1 with TRBJ2-2; TRBD1 aligns across 7 bases. CDR3 length: 15 amino acids. Trimming at V came to 3 bases and at J to 4 bases, leaving 8 bases not matched to a gene. Germline V lookup: CDR1 SQVTM, CDR2 ANQGSEA. The CDR3 protein is CSVEGNRGFTGELFF. DNA of the CDR3: TGCAGCGTTGAGGGGAACAGGGGTTTCACCGGGGAGCTGTTTTTT.

The genes are TRBV19 and TRBJ1-3; possible D gene TRBD1, 6 bases. V was cut by 9 bases and J by 0 bases, with 12 bases left in between. This CDR3 has 14 residues. Germline CDR1 reads LNHDA; CDR2 reads SQIVND (reference sequence). DNA of the CDR3: TGTGCCAGCGGACAGTCCAGCTCTGGAAACACCATATATTTT. Protein sequence: CASGQSSSGNTIYF.

The rearrangement links TRBV5-1 to TRBJ2-3, with 7 bases identical to TRBD2. CDR3 length: 13 amino acids. Germline CDR1 and CDR2: SGHRS and YFSETQ. With V trimmed by 4 bases and J by 9 bases, 8 bases remained unmatched. CDR3 residues: CASSVQQRETQYF. For the CDR3, the DNA is TGCGCCAGCAGCGTACAGCAGCGGGAAACGCAGTATTTT.

V usage is TRBV12-5 and J usage is TRBJ2-1; 10 nucleotides line up with TRBD1. Germline CDR1 LGHNT, CDR2 FRNRAP. This CDR3 has 16 residues. Unmatched junction bases numbered 9, after V lost 4 bases and J lost 6 bases. Written as DNA, the CDR3 is TGTGCTAGTGGTTCTTCTTGGGACAGGGGCATCAATGAGCAGTTCTTC. It specifies CASGSSWDRGINEQFF.

This chain links TRBV11-2 with TRBJ2-2; D remains unclear. The V gene lost 1 base and the J gene lost 5 bases, with 5 bases spanning the gap. This CDR3 is 13 amino acids long. Germline lookup yields CDR1 SGHAT and CDR2 FQNNGV. The CDR3 here is CASSLASTGELFF. CDR3 nucleotides: TGTGCCAGCAGCTTAGCGTCGACCGGGGAGCTGTTTTTT.

This clone showed up just once. This rearrangement joins TRBV30 to TRBJ1-4; 9 nucleotides agree with TRBD1. V shed 1 base and J 11 bases; nucleotides not matched to a gene: 11. Germline CDR1 is GTSNPN and CDR2 is SVGIG (reference sequence). The CDR3 is made up of 15 amino acids. CDR3 nucleotides: TGTGCCTGGAGTGGAGGGACAGGGCCTTGGGGGAAACTGTTTTTT. This encodes CAWSGGTGPWGKLFF.

The CDR3 protein is CATSRQGVGEKLFF. The CDR3 DNA is TGTGCCACCAGCAGACAGGGGGTAGGGGAAAAACTGTTTTTT. The chain couples TRBV15 to TRBJ1-4; 7 positions match TRBD1. Germline V gene data show CDR1 as LNHNV and CDR2 as YYDKDF (reference sequence). The CDR3 has 14 amino acids. Trimming at V came to 2 bases and at J to 8 bases, leaving 5 bases not matched to a gene.

The chain couples TRBV9 to TRBJ1-2; D is unclear. This CDR3 has 12 amino acids. Between the trimmed V and J ends, which lost 7 bases and 4 bases, there was a span of 11 bases. Germline CDR1 is SGDLS and CDR2 is YYNGEE. The CDR3 DNA follows: TGTGCCAGCCGACGGGGTCCCTATGGCTACACCTTC. Translated: CASRRGPYGYTF.

This clone appeared a few times. This chain uses TRBV30 with TRBJ1-1, with D possibly matching TRBD1 (6 bases). CDR1 and CDR2 (germline): GTSNPN, SVGIG (reference sequence). The V gene lost 5 bases and the J gene lost 5 bases, with 15 bases spanning the gap. The CDR3 is 13 amino acids. The CDR3 sequence is CAWGRQEGTEAFF. As DNA, the CDR3 is TGTGCCTGGGGAAGACAGGAAGGGACTGAAGCTTTCTTT.

The table lists this clone with a few counts. V is TRBV5-4 and J is TRBJ2-5; TRBD2 aligns across 12 bases. The CDR3 covers 19 residues. Germline V gene sequence: CDR1 SGHNT, CDR2 YYREEE (reference sequence). J gave up 5 bases and V 1 base, and 15 bases lay outside the gene matches. The chain's CDR3 is CASSLPGASGRAYRETQYF. In nucleotides, the CDR3 is TGTGCCAGCAGCTTGCCCGGGGCTAGCGGGAGGGCCTACCGGGAGACCCAGTACTTC.

V is TRBV30 and J is TRBJ1-3, with a weak D call TRBD1 (5 bases). CDR3 length: 14 amino acids. CDR1 and CDR2 (germline): GTSNPN, SVGIG (reference sequence). Deletions cut 3 bases from V and 2 bases from J, with 11 bases between. The CDR3 reads CAWRGTGTGNTIYF. Here the CDR3 DNA reads TGTGCCTGGAGGGGTACAGGAACTGGAAACACCATATATTTT.

The rearrangement uses TRBV7-2 and TRBJ2-3; no definite D call. The CDR3 has 14 amino acids. Germline CDR1 SGHTA, CDR2 FQGNSA. Trimming took off 2 bases at V and 3 bases at J, with 9 bases between the two ends. CDR3 coding DNA: TGTGCCAGCAGCTTAACAGCCAGTACAGATACGCAGTATTTT. Amino acid sequence: CASSLTASTDTQYF.

The gene calls are TRBV18 and TRBJ2-5; D call uncertain. The CDR3 loop spans 16 amino acids. The V end lost 6 bases, the J end lost 2 bases, and 19 bases lay between the germline ends. The germline V gene has CDR1 KGHSH and CDR2 LQKENI. The CDR3 DNA is TGTGCCAGCTCCCTTCTGACCGGTGCGGTACAAGAGACCCAGTACTTC. Residues: CASSLLTGAVQETQYF.